The 30 T cell receptor beta chains presented below share a single source sample, sequenced in a study of control samples from healthy donors and cancer patients (dated by TCRdb to about 2020). The library was prepared using the immunoSEQ multiplex PCR assay. TCRdb took this table from immuneACCESS and kept in-frame rearrangements with V and J called. Such tables lack part of the clones; where checked against another copy, unresolved V genes explain under half of the gap, and the rest is unexplained. The sample includes approximately 130,000 clones, with around nine tenths observed a single time. The ten largest clones take up around 8.7% of the sample. The source material was blood. Receptors were obtained from a man between 35 and 55 years old in good health.

The chain is built from TRBV9 and TRBJ2-1, with D perhaps matching TRBD1 (6 bases). CDR1 and CDR2 (germline): SGDLS, YYNGEE. The CDR3 sequence is 13 residues long. The germline V and J ends were trimmed by 3 bases and 12 bases, with 16 bases remaining between them. The CDR3: CASSGQSGVSQFF. The CDR3 bases are TGTGCCAGCAGCGGACAATCAGGGGTGTCGCAGTTCTTC.

This chain connects TRBV2 to TRBJ1-2, with D possibly TRBD1 on 6 matching bases. Germline V gene data show CDR1 as SNHLY and CDR2 as FYNNEI. V was trimmed by 4 bases and J by 10 bases, leaving 16 bases between them. The CDR3 covers 13 residues. The CDR3 nucleotides read TGTGCCAGCAGTGGGTTACCGGGACATTCCTACACCTTC. As protein: CASSGLPGHSYTF.

The V call is TRBV30, the J call TRBJ2-2; the D gene is possibly TRBD2 (6 bases). CDR1 and CDR2 (germline): GTSNPN, SVGIG (reference sequence). This CDR3 region has 15 residues. V lost 5 bases and J lost 0, with 13 bases in between. The CDR3 loop reads CAWGDWAANTGELFF. Here the CDR3 DNA reads TGTGCCTGGGGGGACTGGGCCGCGAACACCGGGGAGCTGTTTTTT.

This chain uses TRBV19 with TRBJ1-3; D call uncertain. The CDR3 length is 15 residues. The germline CDR1 and CDR2 sequences are LNHDA and SQIVND (reference sequence). V dropped 11 bases and J dropped 0 bases, with 17 bases sitting between them. The DNA for the CDR3 is TGTGCCTCGTCGAGAGGGTATGACTCTGGAAACACCATATATTTT. It yields the protein CASSRGYDSGNTIYF.

This chain connects TRBV24-1 to TRBJ1-5, with no clear D. Germline V gene sequence: CDR1 KGHDR, CDR2 SFDVKD. The CDR3 consists of 11 residues. Trimming took 9 bases from V and 7 from J, leaving 9 bases between them. The CDR3 protein is CATENKQPQHF. The CDR3 nucleotides read TGTGCCACCGAGAATAAGCAGCCCCAGCATTTT.

The chain recombines TRBV6-9 with TRBJ2-7; tentative D call: TRBD2 (6 bases). The CDR3 spans 12 residues. V shed 1 base and J shed 12 bases, with 13 bases lying between them. Germline CDR1 reads MNHGY; CDR2 reads SVAAGI. The CDR3 coding sequence is TGTGCCAGCAGTTATTTCGGGACTGGGCGGTACTTC. This encodes CASSYFGTGRYF.

The chain joins TRBV12-5 to TRBJ1-5; no definite D call. The CDR3 is 13 residues long. V shed 4 bases and J shed 2 bases, with 6 bases lying between them. Per the germline V gene, CDR1 is LGHNT and CDR2 is FRNRAP. CDR3 loop: CASGWSGNQPQHF. The DNA of the CDR3 is TGTGCTAGTGGTTGGAGTGGCAATCAGCCCCAGCATTTT.

The chain couples TRBV29-1 to TRBJ2-5, with D perhaps TRBD1 or TRBD2 (7 bases each). CDR1 is SQVTM and CDR2 is ANQGSEA in the germline V gene. Trimming took 6 bases from V and 0 from J, leaving 14 bases between them. The CDR3 loop spans 14 amino acids. CDR3 residues: CSVGGGGNQETQYF. Here the CDR3 DNA reads TGCAGCGTGGGAGGGGGCGGTAACCAAGAGACCCAGTACTTC.

The rearrangement links TRBV4-1 to TRBJ2-3; 10 nucleotides align to TRBD2. Germline V gene sequence: CDR1 MGHRA, CDR2 YSYEKL. V lost 4 bases and J lost 3; bases outside the gene matches: 10. The length of the CDR3 is 17 residues. CDR3 amino acids: CASSLVLAGVKTDTQYF. The CDR3, as DNA: TGCGCCAGCAGCCTTGTCCTAGCGGGGGTCAAGACAGATACGCAGTATTTT.

This chain joins TRBV7-2 and TRBJ1-5; D ambiguous. Trimming stripped 3 bases from V and 3 bases from J, with 3 bases between. Germline CDR1 SGHTA, CDR2 FQGNSA. The CDR3 loop spans 12 amino acids. The CDR3 here is CASSLPNQPQHF. The CDR3 DNA sequence: TGTGCCAGCAGCTTGCCCAATCAGCCCCAGCATTTT.

This chain joins TRBV11-3 and TRBJ2-7; TRBD1 is a possible D gene (6 bases). Per germline, CDR1 SGHNT and CDR2 YENEEA. V was trimmed by 4 bases and J by 0 bases, leaving 13 bases between them. This CDR3 has 15 residues. The CDR3 here is CASSSMGQTSYEQYF. The DNA of the CDR3 is TGTGCCAGCAGCTCGATGGGACAAACCTCCTACGAGCAGTACTTC.

This clone was recorded a few times. J is TRBJ2-2 and V is TRBV18; 9 bases are shared with TRBD1. V shed 2 bases and J 3 bases; nucleotides not matched to a gene: 10. CDR1 and CDR2 (germline): KGHSH, LQKENI. The CDR3 runs to 18 residues. This chain's CDR3 is CASSPSDRDRGDTGELFF. DNA for the CDR3: TGTGCCAGCTCACCATCGGATCGAGACAGGGGGGACACCGGGGAGCTGTTTTTT.

V usage is TRBV11-3 and J usage is TRBJ2-3; no reliable D call. Germline assignment: CDR1 SGHNT and CDR2 YENEEA. Trimming took 5 bases from V and 0 from J, leaving 9 bases between them. This CDR3 comprises 14 residues. CDR3 protein: CASSAGWSTDTQYF. The CDR3 nucleotides are TGTGCCAGCAGCGCCGGGTGGAGCACAGATACGCAGTATTTT.

The chain joins TRBV5-1 to TRBJ1-1; 7 nucleotides line up with TRBD1. CDR3 length: 15 amino acids. V was clipped by 0 bases and J by 3 bases; unmatched bases: 5. CDR1 is SGHRS, CDR2 YFSETQ, per germline. The CDR3 here is CASSLVTGKDTEAFF. DNA for the CDR3: TGCGCCAGCAGCTTGGTGACAGGGAAGGACACTGAAGCTTTCTTT.

This sequence joins TRBV7-8 and TRBJ1-1; D ambiguous. Germline values: CDR1 SGHVS, CDR2 FQNEAQ. V dropped 1 base and J dropped 0 bases, with 6 bases sitting between them. The CDR3 is 14 residues long. The chain's CDR3 is CASSLDRLNTEAFF. DNA of the CDR3: TGTGCCAGCAGCTTAGACAGATTGAACACTGAAGCTTTCTTT.

V usage is TRBV5-4 and J usage is TRBJ1-2; D is unresolved. Per the germline V gene, CDR1 is SGHNT and CDR2 is YYREEE (reference sequence). The CDR3 has 14 amino acids. V was trimmed by 1 base and J by 8 bases, leaving 15 bases between them. CDR3 DNA sequence: TGTGCCAGCAGCTTGATCACCGAGGCTTGGGGCTACACCTTC. This sequence encodes CASSLITEAWGYTF. Variable domain in full (rest from reference TRBV5-4 and TRBJ1-2): ETGVTQSPTHLIKTRGQQVTLRCSSQSGHNTVSWYQQALGQGPQFIFQYYREEENGRGNFPPRFSGLQFPNYSSELNVNALELDDSALYLCASSLITEAWGYTFGSGTRLTVV.

The chain couples TRBV19 to TRBJ1-5; a weak D match, TRBD1 (6 bases). CDR1 LNHDA and CDR2 SQIVND come from the germline V gene (reference sequence). With 5 bases removed from V and 0 bases from J, the gap between germline ends came to 11 bases. The CDR3 extends over 15 amino acids. This chain's CDR3 is CASSQGMDSNQPQHF. As DNA, the CDR3 is TGTGCCAGTAGTCAGGGGATGGATAGCAATCAGCCCCAGCATTTT.

This clone was seen once. The chain combines TRBV30 with TRBJ1-4; perhaps TRBD1 as D (5 bases). Germline V lookup: CDR1 GTSNPN, CDR2 SVGIG (reference sequence). The CDR3 runs 14 residues. The germline V and J ends were trimmed by 3 bases and 7 bases, with 15 bases remaining between them. CDR3 amino acids: CAWSSGWGGEKLFF. The CDR3 DNA sequence: TGTGCCTGGAGCTCAGGGTGGGGTGGTGAAAAACTGTTTTTT.

The chain links TRBV27 to TRBJ2-7, with D unclear. The V and J ends lost 8 bases and 3 bases respectively, with 14 bases between them. The germline gives CDR1 MNHEY, CDR2 SMNVEV (reference sequence). The CDR3 is 13 amino acids. CDR3: CASGLGSNYEQYF. The CDR3 coding sequence is TGTGCCAGCGGCTTAGGGTCGAACTACGAGCAGTACTTC.

This chain joins TRBV18 and TRBJ1-4; D might be TRBD1 (6 bases). The V gene lost 1 base and the J gene lost 1 base, with 7 bases spanning the gap. The germline gives CDR1 KGHSH, CDR2 LQKENI. The CDR3 is made up of 15 amino acids. Written as DNA, the CDR3 is TGTGCCAGCTCACCACGACAGGAAACTAATGAAAAACTGTTTTTT. Protein: CASSPRQETNEKLFF.

The genes are TRBV13 and TRBJ1-2, with D tentatively TRBD1 (5 bases). The CDR3 runs to 15 residues. CDR1 is PRHDT and CDR2 is FYEKMQ in the germline V gene (reference sequence). Trimming removed 1 base from V and 2 bases from J, with 11 bases in between. The chain's CDR3 is CASSLVGGSNYGYTF. In DNA, the CDR3 is TGTGCCAGCAGCTTAGTTGGGGGTTCCAACTATGGCTACACCTTC.

This chain uses TRBV19 with TRBJ2-7; D is undetermined. The V gene lost 6 bases and the J gene lost 9 bases, with 18 bases spanning the gap. Germline V lookup: CDR1 LNHDA, CDR2 SQIVND (reference sequence). This CDR3 contains 13 residues. Here the CDR3 DNA reads TGTGCCAGTAGGGGAAACGGACGTCTTGGGCAGTACTTC. As protein: CASRGNGRLGQYF.

The CDR3 sequence: CSVGEKTVTFF. As DNA, the CDR3 is TGCAGCGTTGGGGAGAAGACGGTTACCTTCTTT. V gene TRBV29-1 combines with J gene TRBJ1-1; D not resolved. The CDR3 sequence is 11 residues long. CDR1 is SQVTM and CDR2 is ANQGSEA in the germline V gene. Trimming cost V 4 bases and J 14 bases, with 17 bases left between them.

The V and J genes are TRBV12-3 or TRBV12-4 and TRBJ2-1, with D maybe TRBD1 (5 bases). The CDR3 has 12 residues. Trimming shortened V by 5 bases and J by 6 bases, and 8 bases separated the two germline ends. CDR3 amino acids: CASSPQGNEQFF. CDR3 bases: TGTGCCAGCAGTCCCCAGGGCAATGAGCAGTTCTTC.

The rearrangement joins TRBV21-1 to TRBJ1-4. TRBV21-1 is a pseudogene. The CDR3 is made up of 18 amino acids. The DNA for the CDR3 is TGTGCCAGCAGCAAAGGGTTGGGGGGGGCGGAGGCTAATGAAAAACTGTTTTTT. Protein: CASSKGLGGAEANEKLFF.

This clone was seen just once. The chain combines TRBV11-3 with TRBJ2-5; TRBD1 matches at 10 bases. With V trimmed by 5 bases and J by 4 bases, 4 bases remained unmatched. The CDR3 covers 14 residues. Looked up from germline, CDR1 is SGHNT and CDR2 is YENEEA. The CDR3 here is CASSARTGGETQYF. As DNA, the CDR3 is TGTGCCAGCAGCGCTAGGACAGGGGGAGAGACCCAGTACTTC.

The chain employs TRBV4-3 and TRBJ2-1; weak D call: TRBD1 (6 bases). Trimming took 1 base from V and 2 from J, leaving 9 bases between them. The CDR3 sequence is 15 residues long. The germline V gene encodes CDR1 LGHNA and CDR2 YSLEER. CDR3: CASSQADSTYNEQFF. For the CDR3, the DNA is TGCGCCAGCAGCCAAGCGGACAGTACCTACAATGAGCAGTTCTTC.

The chain links TRBV2 to TRBJ2-1, with D perhaps TRBD1 (6 bases). The CDR3 is 13 amino acids. The V and J ends lost 6 bases and 7 bases respectively, with 13 bases between them. Germline values: CDR1 SNHLY, CDR2 FYNNEI. This CDR3 is CASSTLRGNEQFF. DNA for the CDR3: TGTGCCAGCAGCACCCTGAGGGGGAATGAGCAGTTCTTC.

The chain couples TRBV5-8 to TRBJ1-5; D not resolved. The CDR3 runs 12 residues. Germline lookup yields CDR1 SGHTS and CDR2 YDEGEE. V lost 1 base, J lost 6 bases, and 5 bases lay in between. CDR3 amino acids: CASSLKGQPQHF. CDR3 DNA sequence: TGTGCCAGCAGCTTGAAGGGTCAGCCCCAGCATTTT.

This clone was seen just once. The rearrangement links TRBV7-8 to TRBJ1-1; D unresolved. The CDR3 contains 17 residues. Trimming pared 5 bases from V and 1 base from J, leaving 20 bases between. The germline V gene encodes CDR1 SGHVS and CDR2 FQNEAQ. The CDR3 protein is CASSLGRRMRENTEAFF. The CDR3 coding sequence is TGTGCCAGCAGCCTAGGACGACGGATGAGGGAGAACACTGAAGCTTTCTTT.